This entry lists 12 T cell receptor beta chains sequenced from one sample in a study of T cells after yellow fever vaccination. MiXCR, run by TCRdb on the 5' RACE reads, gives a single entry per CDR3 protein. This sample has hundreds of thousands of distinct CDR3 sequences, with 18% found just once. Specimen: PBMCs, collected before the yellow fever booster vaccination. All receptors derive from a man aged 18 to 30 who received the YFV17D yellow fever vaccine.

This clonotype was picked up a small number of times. CDR3 nucleotides: TGCGCCAGCAGCTTGGGGGTATTCGCGAACACCGGGGAGCTGTTTTTT. It is translated as CASSLGVFANTGELFF. The rearrangement links TRBV5-1 to TRBJ2-2, with D unresolved. V was cut by 0 bases and J by 0 bases, with 9 bases left in between. The CDR3 covers 16 residues. Germline V gives CDR1 SGHRS, CDR2 YFSETQ.

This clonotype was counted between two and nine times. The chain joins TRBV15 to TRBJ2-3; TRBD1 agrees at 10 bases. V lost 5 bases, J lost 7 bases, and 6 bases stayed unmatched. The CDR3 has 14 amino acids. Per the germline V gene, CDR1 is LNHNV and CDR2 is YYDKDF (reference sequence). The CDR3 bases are TGTGCCACCAGCCGACGGGACAGGGGACATACGCAGTATTTT. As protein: CATSRRDRGHTQYF.

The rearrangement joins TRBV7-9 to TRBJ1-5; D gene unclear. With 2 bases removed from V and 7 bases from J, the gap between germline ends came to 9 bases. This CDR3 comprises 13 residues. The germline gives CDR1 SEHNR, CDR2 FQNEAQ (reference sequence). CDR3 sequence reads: CASSLLAEQPQHF. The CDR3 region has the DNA TGTGCCAGCAGCTTATTGGCTGAGCAGCCCCAGCATTTT.

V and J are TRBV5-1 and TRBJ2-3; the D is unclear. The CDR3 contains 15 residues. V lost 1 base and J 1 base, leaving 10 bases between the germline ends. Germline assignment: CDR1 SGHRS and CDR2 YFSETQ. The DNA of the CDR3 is TGCGCCAGCAGCTTGATGCATCCCGGCACAGATACGCAGTATTTT. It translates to CASSLMHPGTDTQYF.

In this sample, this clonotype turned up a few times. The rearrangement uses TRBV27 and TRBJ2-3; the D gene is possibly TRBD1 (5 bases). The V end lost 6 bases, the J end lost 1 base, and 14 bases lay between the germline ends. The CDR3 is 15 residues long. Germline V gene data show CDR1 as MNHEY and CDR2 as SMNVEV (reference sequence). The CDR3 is CASRIQVRGTDTQYF. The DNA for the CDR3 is TGTGCCAGCAGGATACAGGTTCGCGGCACAGATACGCAGTATTTT.

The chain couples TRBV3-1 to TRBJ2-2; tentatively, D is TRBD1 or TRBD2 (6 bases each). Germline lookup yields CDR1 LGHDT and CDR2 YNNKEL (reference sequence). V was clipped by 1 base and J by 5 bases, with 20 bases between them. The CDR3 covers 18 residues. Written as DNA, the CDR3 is TGTGCCAGCAGCCAAGTCGATCGGAGGGGGGATCTAACCGGGGAGCTGTTTTTT. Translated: CASSQVDRRGDLTGELFF. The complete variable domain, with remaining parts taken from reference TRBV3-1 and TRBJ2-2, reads DTAVSQTPKYLVTQMGNDKSIKCEQNLGHDTMYWYKQDSKKFLKIMFSYNNKELIINETVPNRFSPKSPDKAHLNLHINSLELGDSAVYFCASSQVDRRGDLTGELFFGEGSRLTVL.

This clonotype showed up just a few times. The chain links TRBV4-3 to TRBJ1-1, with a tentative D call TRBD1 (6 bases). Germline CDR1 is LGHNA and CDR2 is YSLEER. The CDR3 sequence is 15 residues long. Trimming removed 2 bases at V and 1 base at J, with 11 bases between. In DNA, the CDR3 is TGCGCCAGCAGCCAAACACAGGGTAGGAACACTGAAGCTTTCTTT. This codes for CASSQTQGRNTEAFF.

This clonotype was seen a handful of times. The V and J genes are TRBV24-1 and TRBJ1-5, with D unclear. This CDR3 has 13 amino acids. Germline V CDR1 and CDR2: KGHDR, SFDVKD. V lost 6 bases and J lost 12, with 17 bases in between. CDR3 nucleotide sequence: TGTGCCACCAGTACAGTGAGCGAGTTGCGCCAGCATTTT. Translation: CATSTVSELRQHF.

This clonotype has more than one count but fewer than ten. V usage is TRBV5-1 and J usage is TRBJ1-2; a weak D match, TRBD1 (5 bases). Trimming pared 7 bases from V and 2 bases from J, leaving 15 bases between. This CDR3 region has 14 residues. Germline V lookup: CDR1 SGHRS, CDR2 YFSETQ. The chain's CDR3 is CASSPNRGNYGYTF. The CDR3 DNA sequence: TGCGCCAGCTCCCCGAATAGGGGAAACTATGGCTACACCTTC.

CDR3 loop: CASSLEALAGGSNTGELFF. CDR3 DNA sequence: TGTGCCAGCAGCTTAGAGGCCCTAGCGGGGGGGTCGAACACCGGGGAGCTGTTTTTT. The chain links TRBV7-2 to TRBJ2-2; 12 bases map to TRBD2. The germline gives CDR1 SGHTA, CDR2 FQGNSA. The CDR3 extends over 19 amino acids. Trimming at V came to 1 base and at J to 0 bases, leaving 6 bases not matched to a gene.

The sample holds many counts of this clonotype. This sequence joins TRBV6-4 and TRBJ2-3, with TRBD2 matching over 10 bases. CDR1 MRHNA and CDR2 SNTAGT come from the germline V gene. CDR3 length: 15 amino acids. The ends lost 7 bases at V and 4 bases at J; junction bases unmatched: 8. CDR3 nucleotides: TGTGCCAGCAAAAGCGGGGGGGCCGTGGCAGATACGCAGTATTTT. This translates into CASKSGGAVADTQYF.

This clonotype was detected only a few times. As DNA, the CDR3 is TGTGCCAGCTCACGTGACAGGGTGAAAAACATTCAGTACTTC. Residues: CASSRDRVKNIQYF. J is TRBJ2-4 and V is TRBV18, with 7 bases that match TRBD1. From germline, CDR1 is KGHSH and CDR2 LQKENI. The junction had 4 bases not matched to a gene; V was cut back by 4 bases and J by 4 bases. The CDR3 totals 14 residues. Filled out from reference TRBV18 and TRBJ2-4, the complete variable domain reads NAGVMQNPRHLVRRRGQEARLRCSPMKGHSHVYWYRQLPEEGLKFMVYLQKENIIDESGMPKERFSAEFPKEGPSILRIQQVVRGDSAAYFCASSRDRVKNIQYFGAGTRLSVL.